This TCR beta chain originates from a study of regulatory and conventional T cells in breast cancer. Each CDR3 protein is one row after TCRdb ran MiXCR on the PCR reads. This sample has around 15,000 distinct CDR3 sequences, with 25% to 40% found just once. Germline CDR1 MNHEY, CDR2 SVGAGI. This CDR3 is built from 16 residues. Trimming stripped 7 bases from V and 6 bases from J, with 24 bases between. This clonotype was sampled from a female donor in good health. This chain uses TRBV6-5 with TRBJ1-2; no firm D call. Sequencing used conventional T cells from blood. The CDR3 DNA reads TGTGCCAGCAAGAAGGACGAGTCATTTAGTTTTGATGGCTACACCTTC. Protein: CASKKDESFSFDGYTF.